Following are 7 T cell receptor beta chains from one sample sequenced in a study of blood T cell repertoires in COVID-19. Clones were sequenced by immunoSEQ multiplex PCR, and TCRdb holds only the in-frame ones, with some missing. The sample shows about 98,000 clones, roughly 82% of them seen only once. Sequencing was performed on peripheral blood. Every receptor here comes from a man aged 80 or over with acute or convalescent COVID-19.

V gene TRBV6-6 combines with J gene TRBJ2-3; TRBD2 matches 7 bases. The CDR3 has 15 residues. The V gene end was trimmed by 5 bases and the J gene end by 8 bases; junction bases not matched to a gene: 13. Germline V gives CDR1 MNHNY, CDR2 SVGAGI (reference sequence). The CDR3 DNA is TGTGCCAGCAGTAACGCCGGGACTGGCGGGGGTACGCAGTATTTT. The encoded protein is CASSNAGTGGGTQYF.

This chain connects TRBV18 to TRBJ2-7, with a tentative D call TRBD1 (6 bases). Germline CDR1 is KGHSH and CDR2 is LQKENI. The length of the CDR3 is 14 residues. Between the trimmed V and J ends, which lost 2 bases and 0 bases, there was a span of 8 bases. CDR3 amino acids: CASSPSRGSYEQYF. In nucleotides, the CDR3 is TGTGCCAGCTCACCATCCAGGGGCTCCTACGAGCAGTACTTC.

V usage is TRBV5-4 and J usage is TRBJ1-3, with D unclear. CDR3 size: 14 residues. CDR1 SGHNT and CDR2 YYREEE come from the germline V gene (reference sequence). Trimming took off 1 base at V and 4 bases at J, with 9 bases between the two ends. In DNA, the CDR3 is TGTGCCAGCAGCTTGCTGGGCCCCGGAAACACCATATATTTT. Its translation is CASSLLGPGNTIYF. Using reference TRBV5-4 and TRBJ1-3 for the parts outside the CDR3, the full variable domain is ETGVTQSPTHLIKTRGQQVTLRCSSQSGHNTVSWYQQALGQGPQFIFQYYREEENGRGNFPPRFSGLQFPNYSSELNVNALELDDSALYLCASSLLGPGNTIYFGEGSWLTVV.

J is TRBJ2-7 and V is TRBV28; TRBD1 aligns across 9 bases. With V trimmed by 4 bases and J by 4 bases, 8 bases remained unmatched. Looked up from germline, CDR1 is MDHEN and CDR2 is SYDVKM. This CDR3 region has 15 residues. The CDR3 nucleotides read TGTGCCAGCAGTTCAATGACAGGGGGAATATACGAGCAGTACTTC. This sequence encodes CASSSMTGGIYEQYF.

The chain joins TRBV12-3 or TRBV12-4 to TRBJ1-1; 7 bases map to TRBD1. The CDR3 runs to 13 residues. With V trimmed by 6 bases and J by 7 bases, 8 bases remained unmatched. CDR3 in amino acids: CASRQGVSGEAFF. CDR3 nucleotides: TGTGCCAGCAGGCAGGGGGTATCTGGTGAAGCTTTCTTT.

This chain connects TRBV10-1 to TRBJ2-5; 9 positions match TRBD2. With V trimmed by 4 bases and J by 0 bases, 3 bases remained unmatched. Looked up from germline, CDR1 is WNHNN and CDR2 is SYGVQD (reference sequence). The CDR3 sequence is 15 residues long. CDR3 protein: CASSGTSEDQETQYF. For the CDR3, the DNA is TGCGCCAGCAGTGGGACTAGCGAAGACCAAGAGACCCAGTACTTC.

The chain couples TRBV5-1 to TRBJ1-2; TRBD1 might be the D (5 bases). From germline, CDR1 is SGHRS and CDR2 YFSETQ. CDR3 length: 13 residues. V lost 5 bases, J lost 4 bases, and 12 bases lay in between. CDR3: CASRPTESYGYTF. The CDR3 nucleotides read TGCGCCAGCAGGCCGACAGAATCCTATGGCTACACCTTC.